Sequencing of this T cell receptor (beta chain) was carried out in a study of cytomegalovirus exposure and HLA in healthy donors. About the research overall: Sequencing of about 200 million T cells in an earlier analysis found around 100 million unique TCR beta sequences.

Donors were nominally healthy when sampled, though unrecorded immune exposures were likely. Of note for this clone: Its cognate antigen is unknown.

The CDR3 spans 14 residues. Germline V lookup: CDR1 SGDLS, CDR2 YYNGEE. Trimming took 0 bases from V and 4 from J, leaving 9 bases between them. Study-wide findings and caveats: CMV serostatus was the only immune exposure information that was available. In a later analysis, at a false discovery rate of 0.05, approximately 18,000 TCR beta sequences were associated with HLA alleles.

The PCR ran on 60 Vbeta and 13 Jbeta primers. The protocol was immunoSEQ multiplex PCR, while the TCRdb copy is restricted to in-frame clones and leaves out a portion. The table records roughly 200,000 clones, approximately 82% of them present only once. The rearrangement uses TRBV9 and TRBJ2-3; D is ambiguous. The clonotype was recovered from a man aged 18 to 29 in good health and CMV-seronegative. The sample comprised PBMCs. CDR3 DNA: TGTGCCAGCAGCGTAGAGGCTAGTGCAGATACGCAGTATTTT. Its translation: CASSVEASADTQYF.